This T cell receptor (beta chain) was obtained from a study of beta chain features in type 1 diabetes. This CDR3 is built from 14 residues. The germline V and J ends were trimmed by 0 bases and 5 bases, with 10 bases remaining between them. Germline CDR1 and CDR2: LNHNV and YYDKDF (reference sequence). This clone was found a few times. Its antigen is not known. Study-wide findings and caveats: Patients' naive, central memory and regulatory TCRB repertoires appeared more alike than those of healthy donors. For Type 1 diabetes patients, all four CD4+ subsets carried TCRB CDR3s that were moderately but significantly shorter. Type 1 diabetes patients showed fewer insertions and more deletions at VDJ junctions.

The entirety of the isolated RNA underwent reverse transcription, so expressed TCRB transcripts were sequenced. Produced via immunoSEQ multiplex PCR; TCRdb's table is partial and in-frame only. The data show about 450,000 clones, approximately 10% seen once. The chain recombines TRBV15 with TRBJ2-5; no reliable D call. The specimen was naive CD4+ T cells from blood. The origin of this receptor is a young woman in good health. The CDR3 DNA reads as TGTGCCACCAGCAGAGATTACGATGCGGAGACCCAGTACTTC. This translates into CATSRDYDAETQYF.